This record looks at one T cell receptor (beta chain) sequence and its context. This sample was included in a study of technical replicates of blood from several donors. This CDR3 is 18 amino acids long. The V gene's germline CDR1 is LGHNA and CDR2 YSLEER. The V end was cut by 1 base, the J end by 3 bases, with 18 bases between. Assay used: immunoSEQ multiplex PCR; TCRdb lists only in-frame clones, some missing. The table shows 55,000 to 75,000 clones, with approximately 83% occurring only once. This sequence originates from a human donor in good health. Some clones in this sample may be carry-over from other donors' samples. The chain joins TRBV4-3 to TRBJ1-4, with D possibly TRBD1 on 5 matching bases. Sequenced material: PBMCs. CDR3 DNA sequence: TGCGCCAGCAGCCAAGGGGTAACAGGACGGGTAGCTAATGAAAAACTGTTTTTT. Encoded protein: CASSQGVTGRVANEKLFF.